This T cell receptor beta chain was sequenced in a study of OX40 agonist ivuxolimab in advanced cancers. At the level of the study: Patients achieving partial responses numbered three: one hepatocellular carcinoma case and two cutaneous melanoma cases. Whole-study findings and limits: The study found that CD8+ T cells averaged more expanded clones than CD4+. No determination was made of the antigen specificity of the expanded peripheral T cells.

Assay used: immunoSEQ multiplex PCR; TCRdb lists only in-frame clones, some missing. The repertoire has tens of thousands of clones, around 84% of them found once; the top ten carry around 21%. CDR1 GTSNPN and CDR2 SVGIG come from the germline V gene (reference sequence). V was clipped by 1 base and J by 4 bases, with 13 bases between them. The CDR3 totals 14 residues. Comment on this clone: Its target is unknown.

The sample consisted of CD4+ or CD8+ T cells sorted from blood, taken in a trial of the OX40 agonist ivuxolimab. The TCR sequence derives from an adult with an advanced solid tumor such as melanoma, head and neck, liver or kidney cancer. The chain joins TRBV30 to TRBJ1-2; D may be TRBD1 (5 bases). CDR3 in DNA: TGTGCCTGGAGTGGGGGGGTTGTCGGCTATGGCTACACCTTC. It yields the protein CAWSGGVVGYGYTF.